The 25 T cell receptor beta chains below all came from one sample that was sequenced in a study of T-cell memory formation after mild COVID-19. TCRdb processed the 5' RACE reads anew with MiXCR; each CDR3 protein has one entry. The sample includes hundreds of thousands of distinct CDR3 sequences, about 20% of them seen just once. Input material: PBMCs or a T cell subset sorted from them (not recorded which). Receptors originate from an adult woman who had mild COVID-19 (a few samples of this study predate the infection). Cell type and time point are not known.

The genes are TRBV6-5 and TRBJ2-7, with D possibly being TRBD1 or TRBD2 (5 bases each). The germline V and J ends were trimmed by 0 bases and 4 bases, with 13 bases remaining between them. The CDR3 covers 15 residues. Germline V CDR1 and CDR2: MNHEY, SVGAGI. The CDR3 bases are TGTGCCAGCAGTTACTCGACATCAGGGAGATACGAGCAGTACTTC. Translation: CASSYSTSGRYEQYF.

This chain connects TRBV9 to TRBJ1-1; unclear D gene. Germline CDR1 is SGDLS and CDR2 is YYNGEE. V was trimmed by 0 bases and J by 2 bases, leaving 8 bases between them. The CDR3 contains 14 residues. The CDR3: CASSVEGINTEAFF. In DNA form, the CDR3 reads TGTGCCAGCAGCGTAGAGGGTATAAACACTGAAGCTTTCTTT.

The chain is built from TRBV24-1 and TRBJ2-2, with D hard to call. The CDR3 runs 15 residues. V lost 3 bases, J lost 5 bases, and 12 bases lay in between. Germline assignment: CDR1 KGHDR and CDR2 SFDVKD. CDR3 loop: CATSDHTTGTGELFF. The CDR3 region has the DNA TGTGCCACCAGTGATCACACAACCGGGACCGGGGAGCTGTTTTTT.

This clonotype was seen a few times. The CDR3 sequence is CASSSGRESSYNEQFF. The CDR3 coding sequence is TGTGCCAGCAGTTCGGGACGGGAGAGCTCCTACAATGAGCAGTTCTTC. V is TRBV21-1 and J is TRBJ2-1; the tabulated D call, TRBD1, remains unverified against the DNA. TRBV21-1 is reported as a pseudogene. This CDR3 is 16 amino acids long.

V gene TRBV3-1 combines with J gene TRBJ2-3; the match to TRBD2 covers 15 bases. This CDR3 has 19 amino acids. The trim removed 6 bases at V and 0 bases at J, leaving 10 bases unmatched. Germline values: CDR1 LGHDT, CDR2 YNNKEL (reference sequence). The CDR3: CASSHLGTSGGPSTDTQYF. For the CDR3, the DNA is TGTGCCAGCAGTCACCTGGGGACTAGCGGGGGGCCTAGCACAGATACGCAGTATTTT.

The J gene is TRBJ2-5, the V gene TRBV7-2; D gene unclear. The CDR3 length is 12 residues. Deletions cut 5 bases from V and 4 bases from J, with 8 bases between. CDR1 and CDR2 (germline): SGHTA, FQGNSA. The CDR3 DNA sequence: TGTGCCAGCAGCAGAGCGAGAGAGACCCAGTACTTC. It specifies CASSRARETQYF.

This chain connects TRBV7-8 to TRBJ2-7; D is uncertain. V lost 1 base, J lost 5 bases, and 9 bases lay in between. CDR3 length: 13 residues. Per the germline V gene, CDR1 is SGHVS and CDR2 is FQNEAQ. Here the CDR3 DNA reads TGTGCCAGCAGCTTAGATTTAGGGAACGAGCAGTACTTC. This codes for CASSLDLGNEQYF.

The chain uses TRBV5-1 and TRBJ1-5; a possible D gene is TRBD1 (5 bases). The V end lost 4 bases, the J end lost 0 bases, and 23 bases lay between the germline ends. Per germline, CDR1 SGHRS and CDR2 YFSETQ. The CDR3 length is 19 residues. Written as DNA, the CDR3 is TGCGCCAGCAGCCCGCATTCCCTTGCCAGGGCCCATAGCAATCAGCCCCAGCATTTT. It specifies CASSPHSLARAHSNQPQHF.

This clonotype was detected only a few times. The chain is built from TRBV7-2 and TRBJ2-3; a possible D gene is TRBD2 (5 bases). The V end was cut by 0 bases, the J end by 4 bases, with 14 bases between. The germline CDR1 and CDR2 sequences are SGHTA and FQGNSA. This CDR3 contains 16 residues. The chain's CDR3 is CASSLALMGESDTQYF. CDR3 DNA: TGTGCCAGCAGCTTAGCGCTTATGGGAGAGTCAGATACGCAGTATTTT.

V usage is TRBV6-6 and J usage is TRBJ2-2, with D perhaps matching TRBD2 (5 bases). The CDR3 covers 12 residues. V was trimmed by 10 bases and J by 3 bases, leaving 9 bases between them. Germline V lookup: CDR1 MNHNY, CDR2 SVGAGI (reference sequence). CDR3 in DNA: TGTGCCATACGGGAAGACACCGGGGAGCTGTTTTTT. Translating gives CAIREDTGELFF.

This clonotype was counted between two and nine times. The chain recombines TRBV2 with TRBJ2-5; D not resolved. The CDR3 length is 13 residues. Germline CDR1 is SNHLY and CDR2 is FYNNEI. Deletions cut 1 base from V and 4 bases from J, with 7 bases between. In DNA, the CDR3 is TGTGCCAGCAGTGAAGGCAGTGGAGAGACCCAGTACTTC. It codes for CASSEGSGETQYF.

Only a few counts were recorded for this clonotype. The J gene is TRBJ2-7, the V gene TRBV7-9; 11 nucleotides line up with TRBD2. This CDR3 region has 14 residues. The V gene end was trimmed by 7 bases and the J gene end by 7 bases; junction bases not matched to a gene: 9. The V gene's germline CDR1 is SEHNR and CDR2 FQNEAQ (reference sequence). The CDR3 coding sequence is TGTGCCAGCAACCCACTAGCGGGAGCGTTGGAGCAGTACTTC. This codes for CASNPLAGALEQYF.

This rearrangement joins TRBV7-9 to TRBJ2-3; 7 positions agree with TRBD2. The CDR3 runs 18 residues. Germline V gene lookup returns CDR1 SEHNR and CDR2 FQNEAQ (reference sequence). V was pared by 5 bases and J by 3 bases, with 17 bases of the junction left unmatched. CDR3 amino acids: CASSPGEKGGGRTDTQYF. As DNA, the CDR3 is TGTGCCAGCAGCCCGGGGGAGAAAGGCGGGGGTCGAACAGATACGCAGTATTTT. Drawing the rest from reference TRBV7-9 and TRBJ2-3, the complete variable domain is DTGVSQNPRHKITKRGQNVTFRCDPISEHNRLYWYRQTLGQGPEFLTYFQNEAQLEKSRLLSDRFSAERPKGSFSTLEIQRTEQGDSAMYLCASSPGEKGGGRTDTQYFGPGTRLTVL.

The chain links TRBV7-9 to TRBJ1-6; D may be TRBD1 (5 bases). V was pared by 0 bases and J by 10 bases, with 7 bases between. Germline CDR1 and CDR2: SEHNR and FQNEAQ (reference sequence). The length of the CDR3 is 13 residues. Written as DNA, the CDR3 is TGTGCCAGCAGCTTAGCGGGGGGGTCACCCCTCCACTTT. It is translated as CASSLAGGSPLHF.

This clonotype was seen more than once but under ten times. The CDR3 spells CASSLTGKSTEAFF. In DNA form, the CDR3 reads TGTGCCAGCAGTTTGACAGGGAAGAGTACTGAAGCTTTCTTT. J is TRBJ1-1 and V is TRBV27, with 7 bases that match TRBD1. Germline V lookup: CDR1 MNHEY, CDR2 SMNVEV (reference sequence). CDR3 length: 14 residues. The ends lost 3 bases at V and 5 bases at J; junction bases unmatched: 6.

This clonotype was picked up a small number of times. The rearrangement links TRBV9 to TRBJ2-3, with D hard to call. The V end was cut by 0 bases, the J end by 0 bases, with 11 bases between. Germline V gene sequence: CDR1 SGDLS, CDR2 YYNGEE. The CDR3 is made up of 16 amino acids. In DNA, the CDR3 is TGTGCCAGCAGCGTAGGGGCTGTAGAGAGCACAGATACGCAGTATTTT. As protein: CASSVGAVESTDTQYF.

This chain connects TRBV20-1 to TRBJ1-5; no clear D gene. This CDR3 contains 12 residues. CDR1 DFQATT and CDR2 SNEGSKA come from the germline V gene (reference sequence). Trimming took off 5 bases at V and 4 bases at J, with 9 bases between the two ends. The CDR3 sequence is CSAQRGNQPQHF. The CDR3 DNA reads TGCAGTGCTCAGCGGGGAAATCAGCCCCAGCATTTT.

The V call is TRBV29-1, the J call TRBJ2-7, with TRBD2 matching 12 bases. Trimming removed 6 bases from V and 5 bases from J; junction bases left unmatched: 2. Germline CDR1 is SQVTM and CDR2 is ANQGSEA. This CDR3 has 12 residues. In DNA form, the CDR3 reads TGCAGCGTGCGGACTAGCGGGAACGAGCAGTACTTC. This codes for CSVRTSGNEQYF.

V and J are TRBV4-1 and TRBJ1-3; no definite D call. V gave up 3 bases and J gave up 4 bases, with 16 bases separating them. The CDR3 is 16 residues long. Per germline, CDR1 MGHRA and CDR2 YSYEKL. CDR3 loop: CASSHPAAQWGNTIYF. The DNA for the CDR3 is TGCGCCAGCAGCCACCCCGCGGCGCAGTGGGGAAACACCATATATTTT.

The CDR3 region is CASRPPGQFTGELFF. As DNA, the CDR3 is TGTGCCAGTAGACCGCCGGGACAATTCACCGGGGAGCTGTTTTTT. The V call is TRBV19, the J call TRBJ2-2, with D tentatively TRBD1 (6 bases). In germline, CDR1 is LNHDA, CDR2 SQIVND (reference sequence). V was shortened by 6 bases and J by 4 bases, with 15 bases between the two germline ends. The CDR3 is made up of 15 amino acids.

The CDR3 DNA reads TGTGCCAGCAGTTACAAGGGCGATGAGCAGTTCTTC. Translating gives CASSYKGDEQFF. V gene TRBV6-6 combines with J gene TRBJ2-1; no clear D. Trimming left V 2 bases short and J 8 bases short, with 7 bases between. Germline loops: CDR1 MNHNY, CDR2 SVGAGI (reference sequence). The CDR3 contains 12 residues.

In this sample, this clonotype turned up a few times. V is TRBV9 and J is TRBJ2-1, with D possibly being TRBD2 (7 bases). This CDR3 has 16 residues. Germline loops: CDR1 SGDLS, CDR2 YYNGEE. Trimming took off 3 bases at V and 2 bases at J, with 15 bases between the two ends. CDR3 DNA: TGTGCCAGCAGCGCGGAAGGGGGGGGCGCCTACAATGAGCAGTTCTTC. It is translated as CASSAEGGGAYNEQFF.

A word on this clonotype: This clone may be a read error of a much larger clone one base away. This rearrangement joins TRBV7-8 to TRBJ2-1, with a tentative D call TRBD2 (5 bases). Trimming stripped 5 bases from V and 9 bases from J, with 23 bases between. The CDR3 runs to 16 residues. Germline V gives CDR1 SGHVS, CDR2 FQNEAQ. The CDR3 DNA is TGTGCCAGCAGCCCACGTAGGTCAGCGGCACTCACTGAGCAGTTCTTC. Translation gives CASSPRRSAALTEQFF.

This chain joins TRBV5-1 and TRBJ2-1; 7 nucleotides align to TRBD1. The trim removed 4 bases at V and 5 bases at J, leaving 6 bases unmatched. Germline values: CDR1 SGHRS, CDR2 YFSETQ. The length of the CDR3 is 14 residues. CDR3 sequence (DNA): TGCGCCAGCAGCGGGGGACAGACACACAATGAGCAGTTCTTC. This codes for CASSGGQTHNEQFF.

The CDR3 reads CASSVTGSVGYTF. The CDR3 DNA follows: TGTGCCAGCAGCGTGACGGGGTCGGTCGGCTACACCTTC. The chain links TRBV12-3 or TRBV12-4 to TRBJ1-2; D is undetermined. V was trimmed by 6 bases and J by 8 bases, leaving 16 bases between them. The CDR3 extends over 13 amino acids.